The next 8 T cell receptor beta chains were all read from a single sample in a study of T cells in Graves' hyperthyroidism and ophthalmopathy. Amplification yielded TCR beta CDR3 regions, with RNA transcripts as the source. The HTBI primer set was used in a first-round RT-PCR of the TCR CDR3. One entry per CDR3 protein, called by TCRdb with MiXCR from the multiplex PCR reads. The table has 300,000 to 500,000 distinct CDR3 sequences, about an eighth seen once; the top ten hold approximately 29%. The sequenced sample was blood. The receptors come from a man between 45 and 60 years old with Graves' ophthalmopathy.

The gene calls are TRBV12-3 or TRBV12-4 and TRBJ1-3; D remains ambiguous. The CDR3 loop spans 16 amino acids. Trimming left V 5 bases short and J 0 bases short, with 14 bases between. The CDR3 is CASSKTPSNSGNTIYF. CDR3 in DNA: TGTGCCAGCAGTAAGACCCCCTCGAACTCTGGAAACACCATATATTTT.

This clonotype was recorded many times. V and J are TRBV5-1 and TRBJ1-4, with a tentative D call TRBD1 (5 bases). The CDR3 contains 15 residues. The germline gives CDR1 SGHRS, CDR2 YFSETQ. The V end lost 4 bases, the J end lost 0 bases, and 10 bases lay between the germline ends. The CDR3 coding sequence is TGCGCCAGCAGCGGTTCAGGGACAACTAATGAAAAACTGTTTTTT. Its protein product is CASSGSGTTNEKLFF. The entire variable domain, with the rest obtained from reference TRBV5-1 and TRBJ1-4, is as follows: KAGVTQTPRYLIKTRGQQVTLSCSPISGHRSVSWYQQTPGQGLQFLFEYFSETQRNKGNFPGRFSGRQFSNSRSEMNVSTLELGDSALYLCASSGSGTTNEKLFFGSGTQLSVL.

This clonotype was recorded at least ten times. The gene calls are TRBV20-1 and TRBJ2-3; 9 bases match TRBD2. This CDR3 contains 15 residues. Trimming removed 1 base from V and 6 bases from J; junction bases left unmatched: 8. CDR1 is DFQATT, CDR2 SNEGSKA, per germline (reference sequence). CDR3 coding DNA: TGCAGTGCTAGAGTCCCGGGACTAGCAGATGATACGCAGTATTTT. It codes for CSARVPGLADDTQYF.

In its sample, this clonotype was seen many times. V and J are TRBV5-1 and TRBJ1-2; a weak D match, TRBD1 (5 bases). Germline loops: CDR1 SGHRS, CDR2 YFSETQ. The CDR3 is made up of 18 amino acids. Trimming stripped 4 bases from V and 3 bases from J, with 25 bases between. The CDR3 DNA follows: TGCGCCAGCAGCCTGGTACCCCCCTTGGCAGGGTCCCACTATGGCTACACCTTC. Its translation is CASSLVPPLAGSHYGYTF.

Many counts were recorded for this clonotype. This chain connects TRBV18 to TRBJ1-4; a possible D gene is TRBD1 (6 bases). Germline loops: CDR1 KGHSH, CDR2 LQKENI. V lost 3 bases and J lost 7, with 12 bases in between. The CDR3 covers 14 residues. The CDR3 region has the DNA TGTGCCAGCTCACCGGGACAACAGTCTGAAAAACTGTTTTTT. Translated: CASSPGQQSEKLFF.

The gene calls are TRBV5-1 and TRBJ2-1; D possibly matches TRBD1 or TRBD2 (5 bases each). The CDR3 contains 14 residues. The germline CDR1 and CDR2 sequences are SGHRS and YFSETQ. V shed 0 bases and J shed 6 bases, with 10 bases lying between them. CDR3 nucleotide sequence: TGCGCCAGCAGCTTGGGGGGACGCCCCAATGAGCAGTTCTTC. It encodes CASSLGGRPNEQFF.

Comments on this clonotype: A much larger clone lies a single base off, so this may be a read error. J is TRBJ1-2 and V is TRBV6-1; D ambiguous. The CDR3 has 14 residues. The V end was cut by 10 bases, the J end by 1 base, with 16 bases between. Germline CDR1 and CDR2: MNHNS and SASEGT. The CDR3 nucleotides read TGTGCCAACATTCCCGGACGGATTAACTATGGCTACACCTTC. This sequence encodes CANIPGRINYGYTF.

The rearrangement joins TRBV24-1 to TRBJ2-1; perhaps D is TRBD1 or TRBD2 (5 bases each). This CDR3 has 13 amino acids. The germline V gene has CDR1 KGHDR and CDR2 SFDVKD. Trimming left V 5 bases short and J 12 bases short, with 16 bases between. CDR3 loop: CATSGLQGRGQFF. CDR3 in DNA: TGTGCCACCAGTGGATTGCAGGGCCGGGGGCAGTTCTTC.